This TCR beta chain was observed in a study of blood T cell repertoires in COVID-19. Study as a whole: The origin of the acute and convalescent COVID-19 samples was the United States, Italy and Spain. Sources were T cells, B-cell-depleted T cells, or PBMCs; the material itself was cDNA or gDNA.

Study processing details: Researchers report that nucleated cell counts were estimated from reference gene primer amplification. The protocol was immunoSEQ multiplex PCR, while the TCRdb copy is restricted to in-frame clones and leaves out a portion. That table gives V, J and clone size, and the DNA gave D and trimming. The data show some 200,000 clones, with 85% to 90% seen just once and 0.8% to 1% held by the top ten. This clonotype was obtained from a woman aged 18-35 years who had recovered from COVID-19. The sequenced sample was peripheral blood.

For the CDR3, the DNA is TGTGCCAGCAGCCAAGGGACAATTGAAGCTTTCTTT. Protein product: CASSQGTIEAFF. The V and J genes are TRBV4-2 and TRBJ1-1; TRBD1 is a possible D gene (5 bases). The CDR3 length is 12 residues. The germline CDR1 and CDR2 sequences are LGHNA and YNFKEQ. Trimming removed 1 base from V and 7 bases from J, with 7 bases in between.